The source of this T cell receptor (beta chain) is a study of OX40 agonist ivuxolimab in advanced cancers. Across the study: Patients were treated with intravenous ivuxolimab, dosed at 0.01 to 10 mg/kg and infused every 2 weeks. Three patients had partial responses: one hepatocellular carcinoma, two cutaneous melanoma. General study points: No antigen was identified for the clonally expanded peripheral T cells. Relative to CD4+, CD8+ T cells held more expanded clones on average.

The data were produced by immunoSEQ multiplex PCR, yet TCRdb's version contains in-frame clones alone and is incomplete. The sample lists around 6,000 clones, approximately 80% seen once, with approximately 27% in the top ten. The V gene's germline CDR1 is DFQATT and CDR2 SNEGSKA (reference sequence). Trimming removed 3 bases from V and 4 bases from J, with 7 bases in between. CDR3 length equals 11 residues. Concerning this clone itself: The antigen remains undetermined.

The sequence derives from an adult with an advanced solid tumor such as melanoma, head and neck, liver or kidney cancer. The V and J genes are TRBV20-1 and TRBJ2-7; maybe TRBD1 (6 bases). The sample was CD4+ or CD8+ T cells sorted from blood, taken in a trial of the OX40 agonist ivuxolimab. The CDR3 nucleotides are TGCAGTGCTAGGGACAGTTACGAGCAGTACTTC. It encodes CSARDSYEQYF.